A single sample gave rise to the 6 T cell receptor beta chains below, sequenced in a study of T cells expressing NK-cell markers. Reanalyzing the 5' RACE reads, TCRdb keeps one entry per CDR3 protein, without DNA. This sample contains around 470,000 distinct CDR3 sequences. The sample consisted of blood T cells: a sorted CD56 or NKG2C T cell subset, CD4+ or CD8+ T cells, or bulk PBMC T cells (not recorded which). These receptors originate from a woman between 45 and 60 years old in good health.

The chain carries TRBV5-6 and TRBJ2-6; the TCRdb call, TRBD2, lacks DNA for checking. This CDR3 spans 13 amino acids. Germline V lookup: CDR1 SGHDT, CDR2 YYEEEE. The CDR3 loop is CASAGRGANVLTF. Drawing the rest from reference TRBV5-6 and TRBJ2-6, the complete variable domain is DAGVTQSPTHLIKTRGQQVTLRCSPKSGHDTVSWYQQALGQGPQFIFQYYEEEERQRGNFPDRFSGHQFPNYSSELNVNALLLGDSALYLCASAGRGANVLTFGAGSRLTVL.

This chain links TRBV7-2 with TRBJ1-5; there is no DNA to check the TCRdb D call of TRBD1. The CDR3 runs 15 residues. Germline CDR1 SGHTA, CDR2 FQGNSA. This chain's CDR3 is CASSLWDNPNQPQHF. The full variable domain, in which reference TRBV7-2 and TRBJ1-5 provide the parts outside the CDR3, is GAGVSQSPSNKVTEKGKDVELRCDPISGHTALYWYRQSLGQGLEFLIYFQGNSAPDKSGLPSDRFSAERTGGSVSTLTIQRTQQEDSAVYLCASSLWDNPNQPQHFGDGTRLSIL.

The chain joins TRBV5-1 to TRBJ2-6; the TRBD1 assignment by TCRdb is unverifiable without DNA. Germline-derived CDR1 and CDR2 are SGHRS and YFSETQ. This CDR3 comprises 18 residues. The CDR3 here is CASSFEGGRATGANVLTF.

V usage is TRBV20-1 and J usage is TRBJ2-3; TCRdb indicates TRBD1, and absent DNA this call remains unverified. The CDR3 length is 17 residues. Germline lookup yields CDR1 DFQATT and CDR2 SNEGSKA (reference sequence). The CDR3 loop reads CSARDPRQASRADTQYF.

The chain combines TRBV6-1 with TRBJ1-5. This CDR3 contains 16 residues. Germline-derived CDR1 and CDR2 are MNHNS and SASEGT. This CDR3 reads CASSEALRVGNQPQHF.

J is TRBJ1-2 and V is TRBV25-1; TCRdb names TRBD1, which stays unverified in the absence of DNA. CDR1 MGHDK and CDR2 SYGVNS come from the germline V gene. The CDR3 loop spans 11 amino acids. The CDR3 loop reads CASRGVGGYTF.